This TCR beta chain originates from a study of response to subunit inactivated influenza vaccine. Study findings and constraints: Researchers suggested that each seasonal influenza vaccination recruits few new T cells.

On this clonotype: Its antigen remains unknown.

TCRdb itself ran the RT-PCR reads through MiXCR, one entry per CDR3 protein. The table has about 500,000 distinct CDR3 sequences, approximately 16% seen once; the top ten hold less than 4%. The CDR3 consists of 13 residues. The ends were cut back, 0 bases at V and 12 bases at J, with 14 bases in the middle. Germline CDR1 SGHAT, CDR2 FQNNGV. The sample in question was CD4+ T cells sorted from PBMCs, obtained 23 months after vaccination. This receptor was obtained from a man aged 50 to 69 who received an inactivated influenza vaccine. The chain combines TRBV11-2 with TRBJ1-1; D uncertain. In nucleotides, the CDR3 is TGTGCCAGCAGCTTAGATCAATCGGCCCGGACTTTCTTT. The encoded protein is CASSLDQSARTFF.